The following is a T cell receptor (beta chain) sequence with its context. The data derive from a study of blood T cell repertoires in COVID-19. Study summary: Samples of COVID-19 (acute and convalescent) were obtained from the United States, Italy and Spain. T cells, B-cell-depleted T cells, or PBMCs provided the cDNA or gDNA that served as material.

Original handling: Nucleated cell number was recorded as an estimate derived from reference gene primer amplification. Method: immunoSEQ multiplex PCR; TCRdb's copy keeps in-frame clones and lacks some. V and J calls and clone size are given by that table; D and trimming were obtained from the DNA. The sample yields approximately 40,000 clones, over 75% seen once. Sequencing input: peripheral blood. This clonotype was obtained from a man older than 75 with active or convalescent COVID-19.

In DNA form, the CDR3 reads TGTGCCAGCAGCGTAGGGCAGGGGGCATATGACACCGGGGAGCTGTTTTTT. Protein product: CASSVGQGAYDTGELFF. V and J are TRBV9 and TRBJ2-2; TRBD1 aligns across 8 bases. CDR1 and CDR2 (germline): SGDLS, YYNGEE. V lost 0 bases to trimming and J lost 3 bases; unmatched junction nucleotides: 7. The CDR3 is made up of 17 amino acids.